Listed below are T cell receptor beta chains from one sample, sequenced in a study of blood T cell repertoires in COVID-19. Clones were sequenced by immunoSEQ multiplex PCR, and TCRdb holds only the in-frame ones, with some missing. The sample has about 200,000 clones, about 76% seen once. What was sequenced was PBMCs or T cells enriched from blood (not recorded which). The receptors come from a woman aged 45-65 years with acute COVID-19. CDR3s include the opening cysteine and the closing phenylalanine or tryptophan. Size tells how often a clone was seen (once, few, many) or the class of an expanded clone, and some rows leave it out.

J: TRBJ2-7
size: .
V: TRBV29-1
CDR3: CSVLAGGFEQYF

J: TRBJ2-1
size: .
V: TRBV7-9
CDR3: CASSPPGVMNEQFF

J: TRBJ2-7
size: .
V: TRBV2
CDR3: CASMLPHGYYEQYF

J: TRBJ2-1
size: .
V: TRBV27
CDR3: CASSSTGTSGRDEQFF

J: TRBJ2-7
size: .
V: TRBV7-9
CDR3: CASSLEQGIGEQYF

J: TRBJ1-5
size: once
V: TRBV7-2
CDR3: CASSLSGTVNQPQHF

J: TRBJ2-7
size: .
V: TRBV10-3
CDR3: CAISESDRAYEQYF

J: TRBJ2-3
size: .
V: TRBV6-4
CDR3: CASRLQGAGTDTQYF

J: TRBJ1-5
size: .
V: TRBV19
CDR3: CASTSRRLNQPQHF

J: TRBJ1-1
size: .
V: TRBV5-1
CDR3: CASSLAPDNLNTEAFF

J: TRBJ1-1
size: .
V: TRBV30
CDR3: CAWTKKINGANTEAFF

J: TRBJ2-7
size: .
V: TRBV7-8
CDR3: CASSRSPRDYEQYF

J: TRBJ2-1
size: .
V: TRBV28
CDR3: CASSSSRTGPQGQFF

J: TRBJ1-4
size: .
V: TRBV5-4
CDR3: CASSSEGATNEKLFF

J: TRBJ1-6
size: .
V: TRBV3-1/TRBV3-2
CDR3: CASSLRGAGYNSPLHF

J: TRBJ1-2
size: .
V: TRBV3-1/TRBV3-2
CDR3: CASSPSTGGYGYTF

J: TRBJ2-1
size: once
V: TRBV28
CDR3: CASSLHLDRGRNEQFF

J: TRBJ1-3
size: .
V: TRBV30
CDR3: CAWSSGASGNTIYF

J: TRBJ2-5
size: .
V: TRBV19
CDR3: CASSIRRTSEGETQYF

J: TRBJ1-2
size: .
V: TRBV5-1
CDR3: CASSTGANYGYTF

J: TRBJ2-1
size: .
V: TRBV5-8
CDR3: CASSGSTAGQGLHNEQFF

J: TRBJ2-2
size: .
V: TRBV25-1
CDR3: CASSGQGRELFF

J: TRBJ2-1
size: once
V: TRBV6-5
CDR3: CASSFTSGNNEQFF

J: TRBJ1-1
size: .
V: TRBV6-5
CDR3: CASGTGLLNTEAFF

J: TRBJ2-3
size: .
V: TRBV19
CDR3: CANRRRSPTDTQYF

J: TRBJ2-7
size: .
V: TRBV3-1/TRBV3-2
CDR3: CASSQAPPPGARSYEQYF

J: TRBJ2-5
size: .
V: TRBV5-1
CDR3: CASSLEGTKRVETQYF

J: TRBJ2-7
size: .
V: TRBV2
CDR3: CASIIGGTGGYEQYF

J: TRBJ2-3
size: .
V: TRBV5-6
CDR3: CASSRDRGSTDTQYF

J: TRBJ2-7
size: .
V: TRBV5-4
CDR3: CASSSQQGSYEQYF

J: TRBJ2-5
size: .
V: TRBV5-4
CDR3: CASSASGLAGGAGTQYF

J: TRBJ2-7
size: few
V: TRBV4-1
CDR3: CASKPGLLKDEQYF

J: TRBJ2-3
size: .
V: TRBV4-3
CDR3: CASSPELRGLDTQYF

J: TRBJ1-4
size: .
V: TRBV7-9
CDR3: CASSIHRGQGEKLFF

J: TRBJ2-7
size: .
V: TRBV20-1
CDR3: CSASDRVTYEQYF

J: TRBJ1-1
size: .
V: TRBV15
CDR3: CATTLGAGTYMNTEAFF

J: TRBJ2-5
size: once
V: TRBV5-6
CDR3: CASSPLDRSQETQYF

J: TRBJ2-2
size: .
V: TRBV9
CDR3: CASSASGAPATGELFF

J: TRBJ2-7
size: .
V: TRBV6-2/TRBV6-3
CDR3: CASSTGTGAGEQYF

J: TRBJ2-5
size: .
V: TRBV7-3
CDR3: CASSRNPTGETQYF

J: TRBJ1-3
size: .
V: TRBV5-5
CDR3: CASSLNGEVSGNTIYF

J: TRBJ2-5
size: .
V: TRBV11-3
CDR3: CASSLSSGIQETQYF